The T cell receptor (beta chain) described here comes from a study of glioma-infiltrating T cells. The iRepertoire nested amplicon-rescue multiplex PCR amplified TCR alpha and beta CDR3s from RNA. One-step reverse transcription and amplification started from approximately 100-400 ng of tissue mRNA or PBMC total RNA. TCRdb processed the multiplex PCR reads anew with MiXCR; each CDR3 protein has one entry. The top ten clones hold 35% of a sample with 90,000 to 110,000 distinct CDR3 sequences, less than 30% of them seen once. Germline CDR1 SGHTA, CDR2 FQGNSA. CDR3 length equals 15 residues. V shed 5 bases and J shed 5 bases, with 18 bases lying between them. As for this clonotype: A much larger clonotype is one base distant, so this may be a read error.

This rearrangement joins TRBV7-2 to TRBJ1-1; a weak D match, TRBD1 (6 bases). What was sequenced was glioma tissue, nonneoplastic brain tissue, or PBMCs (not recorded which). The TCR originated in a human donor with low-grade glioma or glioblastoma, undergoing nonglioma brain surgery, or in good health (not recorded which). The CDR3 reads CASSPGDWAWTEAFF. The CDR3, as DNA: TGTGCCAGCAGCCCAGGGGACTGGGCTTGGACTGAAGCTTTCTTT.